Below are 20 T cell receptor beta chains sequenced from a single sample in a study of beta chain features in type 1 diabetes. Study conclusions and caveats: When Type 1 diabetes patients were examined, their TCRB CDR3s proved moderately but significantly shorter in all four CD4+ subsets.

The investigators reverse transcribed all of the isolated RNA, so they sequenced expressed TCRB transcripts. Clones were sequenced by immunoSEQ multiplex PCR, and TCRdb holds only the in-frame ones, with some missing. The repertoire holds around 150,000 clones, with roughly 59% as singletons. Their specific antigens are unknown. Source material: naive CD4+ T cells from blood. The receptor source for this set is a man aged 25 to 40 with type 1 diabetes.

The chain joins TRBV28 to TRBJ2-3; D gene ambiguous. Looked up from germline, CDR1 is MDHEN and CDR2 is SYDVKM. Trimming stripped 3 bases from V and 0 bases from J, with 10 bases between. The CDR3 totals 15 residues. The CDR3 region has the DNA TGTGCCAGCAGTTTGGATCCCGCTAGCACAGATACGCAGTATTTT. Protein sequence: CASSLDPASTDTQYF.

This clone was seen only a few times. This chain connects TRBV7-9 to TRBJ1-6; tentative D call: TRBD1 (5 bases). Germline CDR1 is SEHNR and CDR2 is FQNEAQ (reference sequence). The ends were cut back, 5 bases at V and 6 bases at J, with 14 bases in the middle. The CDR3 runs to 15 residues. CDR3 coding DNA: TGTGCCAGCAGCCCCGCAGGTGGGGGTAATTCACCCCTCCACTTT. Translating gives CASSPAGGGNSPLHF. Combining the CDR3 with reference TRBV7-9 and TRBJ1-6 gives the whole variable domain DTGVSQNPRHKITKRGQNVTFRCDPISEHNRLYWYRQTLGQGPEFLTYFQNEAQLEKSRLLSDRFSAERPKGSFSTLEIQRTEQGDSAMYLCASSPAGGGNSPLHFGNGTRLTVT.

Concerning this clone: The conserved phenylalanine or tryptophan is not found at the CDR3 terminus, so this likely reflects a read error. Because the CDR3's place on the DNA is in doubt, the DNA is left out and the CDR3 is given as listed by TCRdb. This chain joins TRBV23-1 and TRBJ2-3; the table's D call TRBD1 went unverified against the DNA. TRBV23-1 is placed among ORFs of uncertain function. Including both end residues, the CDR3 is 10 amino acids long. CDR3 region: CASMGRGLFL.

V is TRBV2 and J is TRBJ2-1, with 10 bases that match TRBD2. Germline loops: CDR1 SNHLY, CDR2 FYNNEI. Trimming cost V 6 bases and J 8 bases; bases outside gene matches: 7. The CDR3 has 14 amino acids. The CDR3 DNA reads TGTGCCAGCAGGACGGGACTAGCGATCGATGAGCAGTTCTTC. Protein product: CASRTGLAIDEQFF.

The V call is TRBV6-1, the J call TRBJ2-5, with D possibly being TRBD1 or TRBD2 (5 bases each). The V end lost 1 base, the J end lost 4 bases, and 13 bases lay between the germline ends. Germline V gene lookup returns CDR1 MNHNS and CDR2 SASEGT. CDR3 length: 15 residues. CDR3 sequence (DNA): TGTGCCAGCAGTGAAGTGGCGTTTGGGGGAGAGACCCAGTACTTC. Protein sequence: CASSEVAFGGETQYF.

The genes are TRBV14 and TRBJ2-1; 11 bases are a match to TRBD2. The length of the CDR3 is 15 residues. Germline V lookup: CDR1 SGHDN, CDR2 FVKESK. With V trimmed by 6 bases and J by 3 bases, 4 bases remained unmatched. The CDR3 reads CASRPTSGGYNEQFF. The CDR3, as DNA: TGTGCCAGCAGGCCAACTAGCGGGGGCTACAATGAGCAGTTCTTC. Together with reference TRBV14 and TRBJ2-1, the CDR3 gives the full variable domain: EAGVTQFPSHSVIEKGQTVTLRCDPISGHDNLYWYRRVMGKEIKFLLHFVKESKQDESGMPNNRFLAERTGGTYSTLKVQPAELEDSGVYFCASRPTSGGYNEQFFGPGTRLTVL.

This rearrangement joins TRBV28 to TRBJ1-1; the D is unclear. The CDR3 extends over 13 amino acids. V lost 7 bases to trimming and J lost 1 base, with 10 bases between them. CDR1 and CDR2 (germline): MDHEN, SYDVKM. The CDR3 here is CASTLDGNTEAFF. CDR3 coding DNA: TGTGCCAGCACCCTAGACGGGAACACTGAAGCTTTCTTT. The full variable domain, rest sourced from reference TRBV28 and TRBJ1-1, is DVKVTQSSRYLVKRTGEKVFLECVQDMDHENMFWYRQDPGLGLRLIYFSYDVKMKEKGDIPEGYSVSREKKERFSLILESASTNQTSMYLCASTLDGNTEAFFGQGTRLTVV.

This sequence joins TRBV30 and TRBJ1-3, with D possibly matching TRBD1 (5 bases). The CDR3 covers 16 residues. Germline V gene data show CDR1 as GTSNPN and CDR2 as SVGIG (reference sequence). V dropped 2 bases and J dropped 5 bases, with 19 bases sitting between them. For the CDR3, the DNA is TGTGCCTGGAGTACGTGGCAGGGCGAGGTCAGAAACACCATATATTTT. Translated, it gives CAWSTWQGEVRNTIYF.

The chain combines TRBV27 with TRBJ2-3, with a weak D call TRBD2 (5 bases). The germline V and J ends were trimmed by 4 bases and 4 bases, with 12 bases remaining between them. CDR3 length: 14 amino acids. The germline gives CDR1 MNHEY, CDR2 SMNVEV (reference sequence). CDR3 sequence reads: CASSSDGGSDTQYF. In nucleotides, the CDR3 is TGTGCCAGCAGTTCGGACGGAGGATCAGATACGCAGTATTTT.

J is TRBJ1-6 and V is TRBV4-3; D is ambiguous. The CDR3 spans 17 residues. V lost 2 bases and J lost 8, with 19 bases in between. Germline V lookup: CDR1 LGHNA, CDR2 YSLEER. The CDR3 sequence is CASSQFGDTGQHSPLHF. The CDR3 nucleotides read TGCGCCAGCAGCCAATTTGGAGACACGGGTCAGCATTCACCCCTCCACTTT.

This clone has just one count. At one boundary the junction diverges from the germline segment, which might be a read error. The chain links TRBV6-6 to TRBJ2-5, with TRBD1 as a possible D gene (6 bases). The CDR3 loop spans 15 amino acids. CDR1 and CDR2 from the germline V gene are MNHNY and SVGAGI (reference sequence). The CDR3 reads CASTSLTGNQETQYF. CDR3 nucleotides: TGTGCCAGCACCTCACTCACAGGGAACCAGGAGACCCAGTACTTC.

The chain couples TRBV10-3 to TRBJ1-6; maybe TRBD1 (6 bases). The CDR3 covers 14 residues. The V gene's germline CDR1 is ENHRY and CDR2 SYGVKD. V lost 2 bases to trimming and J lost 6 bases, with 8 bases between them. CDR3 residues: CAISEGRGNSPLHF. In nucleotides, the CDR3 is TGTGCCATCAGTGAGGGCAGGGGTAATTCACCCCTCCACTTT.

This clone was counted a few times. This rearrangement joins TRBV7-6 to TRBJ2-3; TRBD2 agrees at 9 bases. The junction had 14 bases not matched to a gene; V was cut back by 4 bases and J by 3 bases. The germline V gene encodes CDR1 SGHVS and CDR2 FNYEAQ. The CDR3 totals 18 residues. As DNA, the CDR3 is TGTGCCAGCAGCTCCCCTGGCGGGGGGGTGCGAGGGACAGATACGCAGTATTTT. Protein product: CASSSPGGGVRGTDTQYF.

This clone was counted between two and nine times. The chain links TRBV29-1 to TRBJ2-3; 12 positions agree with TRBD2. CDR3 length: 17 residues. CDR1 and CDR2 from the germline V gene are SQVTM and ANQGSEA. The junction had 17 bases not matched to a gene; V was cut back by 4 bases and J by 9 bases. The CDR3 protein is CSVGSSGGANHDRTQYF. The CDR3 DNA sequence: TGCAGCGTTGGATCTAGCGGGGGGGCCAATCATGATCGCACGCAGTATTTT.

This clone occurred a few times. The chain couples TRBV29-1 to TRBJ2-5; D unresolved. The CDR3 contains 10 residues. Trimming took off 7 bases at V and 5 bases at J, with 8 bases between the two ends. Germline-derived CDR1 and CDR2 are SQVTM and ANQGSEA. The CDR3: CSARQETQYF. The CDR3 bases are TGCAGCGCGAGGCAGGAGACCCAGTACTTC.

This clone was seen a handful of times. The J gene is TRBJ2-7, the V gene TRBV4-3; D perhaps matches TRBD1 (6 bases). CDR1 and CDR2 from the germline V gene are LGHNA and YSLEER. The CDR3 contains 11 residues. Trimming removed 4 bases from V and 7 bases from J, with 8 bases in between. As DNA, the CDR3 is TGCGCCAGCAGCCGCAGGGGTGAGCAGTACTTC. Protein sequence: CASSRRGEQYF.

This clone has only a few counts. The chain recombines TRBV7-2 with TRBJ1-2, with 10 positions matching TRBD1. V lost 5 bases, J lost 7 bases, and 4 bases stayed unmatched. The germline V gene has CDR1 SGHTA and CDR2 FQGNSA. This CDR3 is 13 amino acids long. CDR3 nucleotide sequence: TGTGCCAGCAGCCGGGACAGGGGCGCTGGCTACACCTTC. It is translated as CASSRDRGAGYTF.

The chain joins TRBV9 to TRBJ2-1; D unresolved. Between the trimmed V and J ends, which lost 4 bases and 6 bases, there was a span of 5 bases. CDR1 is SGDLS, CDR2 YYNGEE, per germline. The CDR3 has 11 amino acids. This CDR3 reads CASSTLNEQFF. The CDR3 bases are TGTGCCAGCAGCACCCTCAATGAGCAGTTCTTC.

The chain couples TRBV7-9 to TRBJ2-1; 7 bases fit TRBD1. Losses at the gene ends were 4 bases for V and 6 bases for J; bases not matched to a gene: 6. The CDR3 sequence is 14 residues long. The V gene's germline CDR1 is SEHNR and CDR2 FQNEAQ (reference sequence). The CDR3 here is CASSWRQGGNEQFF. The CDR3 bases are TGTGCCAGCAGCTGGAGACAGGGCGGCAATGAGCAGTTCTTC.

This rearrangement joins TRBV7-9 to TRBJ2-5, with unresolved D. With 5 bases removed from V and 1 base from J, the gap between germline ends came to 11 bases. This CDR3 contains 14 residues. The germline CDR1 and CDR2 sequences are SEHNR and FQNEAQ (reference sequence). The CDR3 DNA follows: TGTGCCAGCAGCAGTAGCTCTTCCCAAGAGACCCAGTACTTC. Translated: CASSSSSSQETQYF.